This TCR beta chain was identified during a study of read filtering for tumor transcriptome and immune sequencing. Study-level information: DNase treatment preceded whole-transcriptome library preparation. The study's findings and limits: RNA-seq captured clonotypes less deeply and reliably than IR-seq.

This clonotype came up many times. Its specificity is not known. Germline lookup yields CDR1 SGHTA and CDR2 FQGTGA. The CDR3 loop spans 13 amino acids. Trimming cost V 4 bases and J 0 bases, with 6 bases left between them. The library was built from 400 ng RNA with molecular barcoded adaptors for alpha/delta and beta/gamma chains. TCRdb re-derived calls from the reads in MiXCR, one entry per CDR3 protein. This table holds over 90,000 distinct CDR3 sequences, about 22% found once. The V call is TRBV7-3, the J call TRBJ1-1, with D uncertain. The TCR comes from a donor aged 40 or older with multiple myeloma. What was sequenced was a population of CD138-negative cells sorted from bone marrow. Here the CDR3 reads CASSSAVNTEAFF. CDR3 nucleotides: TGTGCCAGCAGCTCCGCAGTGAACACTGAAGCTTTCTTT.